A single sample gave rise to the 6 T cell receptor beta chains below, sequenced in a study of identical twins. TCRdb re-analysed the 5' RACE reads in MiXCR, keeping a single row per CDR3 protein. This sample has 1.5 million or so distinct CDR3 sequences; around a third occur once, and the top ten carry approximately 0.29%. Source material: cord blood. The receptors shown here come from a newborn girl in good health.

In this sample, this clonotype turned up many times. The chain uses TRBV20-1 and TRBJ2-7, with a possible D match to TRBD1 (5 bases). Germline CDR1 and CDR2: DFQATT and SNEGSKA (reference sequence). Trimming cost V 3 bases and J 4 bases, with 7 bases left between them. This CDR3 spans 11 amino acids. The CDR3 reads CSASREYEQYF. CDR3 bases: TGCAGTGCTAGCAGGGAATACGAGCAGTACTTC.

This sequence joins TRBV2 and TRBJ2-5; perhaps TRBD2 as D (6 bases). Germline V lookup: CDR1 SNHLY, CDR2 FYNNEI. Between the trimmed V and J ends, which lost 6 bases and 4 bases, there was a span of 15 bases. The CDR3 has 14 residues. CDR3 in DNA: TGTGCCAGCAGGCCGACTAGGCTTAGAGAGACCCAGTACTTC. This codes for CASRPTRLRETQYF.

This clonotype was picked up a small number of times. CDR3 amino acids: CASSQKTGRGEAFF. The CDR3 DNA reads as TGCGCCAGCAGCCAGAAAACAGGGAGGGGTGAAGCTTTCTTT. V and J are TRBV5-1 and TRBJ1-1; D is possibly TRBD1 (6 bases). The V and J ends lost 4 bases and 7 bases respectively, with 17 bases between them. In germline, CDR1 is SGHRS, CDR2 YFSETQ. The CDR3 has 14 amino acids.

This clonotype was seen once. This sequence joins TRBV2 and TRBJ2-5; D might be TRBD1 (6 bases). Germline V gives CDR1 SNHLY, CDR2 FYNNEI. With 7 bases removed from V and 2 bases from J, the gap between germline ends came to 14 bases. The CDR3 totals 14 residues. The CDR3 DNA reads TGTGCCAGCAATAGGGACACATATCAAGAGACCCAGTACTTC. Translated: CASNRDTYQETQYF.

V usage is TRBV7-9 and J usage is TRBJ2-3; D might be TRBD1 or TRBD2, each matching 5 bases. CDR1 and CDR2 (germline): SEHNR, FQNEAQ (reference sequence). V was trimmed by 0 bases and J by 4 bases, leaving 14 bases between them. CDR3 size: 16 residues. The CDR3 DNA reads TGTGCCAGCAGCTTAGCAAGGGGACCGGGGCCAGATACGCAGTATTTT. Protein: CASSLARGPGPDTQYF.

V usage is TRBV7-2 and J usage is TRBJ2-3; the match to TRBD2 covers 8 bases. The trim removed 0 bases at V and 5 bases at J, leaving 4 bases unmatched. This CDR3 spans 15 amino acids. The V gene's germline CDR1 is SGHTA and CDR2 FQGNSA. CDR3 in amino acids: CASSLAAGGGDTQYF. In nucleotides, the CDR3 is TGTGCCAGCAGCTTAGCTGCGGGGGGCGGAGATACGCAGTATTTT.